The clone carrying this TCR beta chain has just one count. Antigen: not known. This entry comes from a study of Ad26.COV2.S vaccination and SARS-CoV-2 variants. Whole-study findings and limits: Total T cell responses may have been underestimated by the TCR breadth and depth analyses. Vaccinated individuals (as opposed to placebo recipients) had higher spike-specific TCR breadth.

Germline CDR1 and CDR2: MDHEN and SYDVKM. The CDR3 length is 15 residues. With 1 base removed from V and 1 base from J, the gap between germline ends came to 10 bases. Clones were sequenced by immunoSEQ multiplex PCR, and TCRdb holds only the in-frame ones, with some missing. The sample carries about 480,000 clones, 87% recorded once. Treatment of the sample: some 20 received Ad26.COV2.S at low or high dose, single or two shots; 5 received placebo; per-sample allocation not given. Following the first vaccine or placebo injection, samples were taken on day 63. The vaccine delivered Wuhan-strain SARS-CoV-2 spike through an Ad26 vector.

This receptor was obtained from a person aged 18-65 years who received the Ad26.COV2.S COVID-19 vaccine or a placebo. The material was peripheral blood, obtained in a trial of Ad26.COV2.S vaccine versus placebo. The genes are TRBV28 and TRBJ1-1; D may be TRBD1 (5 bases). CDR3 in amino acids: CASSLLGQPNTEAFF. The CDR3 DNA sequence: TGTGCCAGCAGTTTATTGGGGCAGCCGAACACTGAAGCTTTCTTT.